This T cell receptor beta chain was observed in a study of cytomegalovirus exposure and HLA in healthy donors. Study information: The same platform was used for the 95 to 150 validation repertoires and the roughly 640 first-cohort repertoires, a later analysis reported. Findings of the study overall: The authors listed 180 or so TCR beta chains as cytomegalovirus-associated. The dataset shows that most TCR sequences were rare, while some public TCRs occurred in many donors.

Worth noting for this clone: Its target is unknown.

Some clones are missing from TCRdb's copy, which holds only in-frame ones; the method was immunoSEQ multiplex PCR. The profile covers fewer than 120,000 clones, with over 85% appearing a single time and under 2% taken by the ten largest. The validation cohort, a group of 130 or so subjects, included the donors and was separate from the roughly 670-subject first cohort. Source material: PBMCs. This clonotype was sampled from a young woman in good health and CMV-seronegative.

The DNA of the CDR3 is TGTGCCAGCAGTGCCTGGACAGGGGTGGGGACTGAAGCTTTCTTT. Encoded protein: CASSAWTGVGTEAFF. V usage is TRBV6-1 and J usage is TRBJ1-1; 9 bases map to TRBD1. In germline, CDR1 is MNHNS, CDR2 SASEGT. The V and J ends lost 4 bases and 5 bases, in that order; junction bases with no gene match: 8. The CDR3 is 15 amino acids.